The 9 T cell receptor beta chains in this list originate from one sample, sequenced in a study of Graves' ophthalmopathy and Graves' hyperthyroidism (dated by TCRdb to about 2018). The instrument given in TCRdb is Illumina HiSeq 2000. TCR beta CDR3 regions were amplified from RNA transcripts for repertoire sequencing. The first round of RT-PCR was done with HTBI primers and the Qiagen OneStep RT-PCR kit, and was followed by a second round of multiplex PCR, then size selection and purification. TCRdb reprocessing: public reads trimmed at Q25 with fastp, clones called with MiXCR, in-frame beta chains kept. CDR3 protein sequences are deduplicated, and each keeps its most common genes and DNA. The sample table holds about 210,000 distinct CDR3 sequences, of which approximately 28% were seen once. The ten most abundant clones make up approximately 9.6% of the sample. The sequenced sample consisted of peripheral blood. Source of these receptors: a man aged 50 to 59 with Graves' ophthalmopathy. Donor details come from another sample of the same person, matched by shared clones.

Only one count was recorded for this clonotype. The V gene is TRBV7-9, the J gene TRBJ1-2, with D possibly being TRBD1 (6 bases). Trimming removed 1 base at V and 10 bases at J, with 10 bases between. The germline V gene has CDR1 SEHNR and CDR2 FQNEAQ (reference sequence). This CDR3 region has 12 residues. CDR3 in DNA: TGTGCCAGCAGCTTAGTTGGACAGTACTACACCTTC. Protein product: CASSLVGQYYTF.

The J gene is TRBJ2-2, the V gene TRBV12-3 or TRBV12-4; D call uncertain. The V and J ends lost 5 bases and 4 bases respectively, with 5 bases between them. This CDR3 contains 12 residues. CDR3 DNA sequence: TGTGCCAGCAGTGATATCACCGGGGAGCTGTTTTTT. Amino acids: CASSDITGELFF.

The rearrangement uses TRBV7-8 and TRBJ2-7; D might be TRBD1 or TRBD2, each matching 5 bases. The CDR3 runs 16 residues. The germline V gene encodes CDR1 SGHVS and CDR2 FQNEAQ. Between the trimmed V and J ends, which lost 5 bases and 0 bases, there was a span of 17 bases. The CDR3 loop reads CASSPQSGTVSYEQYF. Written as DNA, the CDR3 is TGTGCCAGCAGCCCCCAAAGTGGGACGGTCTCCTACGAGCAGTACTTC.

There are many counts of this clonotype. Here the CDR3 reads CASRAGTNYEQYF. The CDR3 bases are TGCGCCAGCAGAGCCGGGACAAACTACGAGCAGTACTTC. The rearrangement uses TRBV5-1 and TRBJ2-7, with D maybe TRBD1 (6 bases). The germline CDR1 and CDR2 sequences are SGHRS and YFSETQ. CDR3 length equals 13 residues. V lost 5 bases and J 3 bases, leaving 12 bases between the germline ends.

This clonotype has at least ten counts. This rearrangement joins TRBV20-1 to TRBJ2-2; 13 bases agree with TRBD2. The CDR3 consists of 16 residues. Germline CDR1 DFQATT, CDR2 SNEGSKA (reference sequence). The J segment lost 3 bases and the V segment lost 5 bases, leaving 6 bases of the junction unmatched. The CDR3 nucleotides read TGCAGTGCTCAAGGACTAGCGGGGGTGGACACCGGGGAGCTGTTTTTT. Protein sequence: CSAQGLAGVDTGELFF.

The sample holds many counts of this clonotype. The chain employs TRBV12-3 or TRBV12-4 and TRBJ1-6; D is possibly TRBD1 (5 bases). This CDR3 region has 14 residues. V was trimmed by 5 bases and J by 7 bases, leaving 12 bases between them. CDR3 DNA: TGTGCCAGCAGTCAGGGAGGAGACAATTCACCCCTCCACTTT. Its protein is CASSQGGDNSPLHF.

Many counts were recorded for this clonotype. This chain connects TRBV25-1 to TRBJ1-5; tentatively, D is TRBD1 (5 bases). Germline V gene sequence: CDR1 MGHDK, CDR2 SYGVNS. Trimming took off 3 bases at V and 2 bases at J, with 8 bases between the two ends. The CDR3 contains 14 residues. The CDR3 bases are TGTGCCAGCAGTGATTTAGGGGGCAATCAGCCCCAGCATTTT. Translating it yields CASSDLGGNQPQHF. The full variable domain, its missing parts supplied by reference TRBV25-1 and TRBJ1-5, is EADIYQTPRYLVIGTGKKITLECSQTMGHDKMYWYQQDPGMELHLIHYSYGVNSTEKGDLSSESTVSRIRTEHFPLTLESARPSHTSQYLCASSDLGGNQPQHFGDGTRLSIL.

This clonotype was observed at least ten times. The chain links TRBV11-1 to TRBJ1-1, with a possible D match to TRBD1 (6 bases). Trimming took off 6 bases at V and 1 base at J, with 12 bases between the two ends. This CDR3 is built from 14 residues. Germline values: CDR1 SGHAT, CDR2 FQDESV (reference sequence). The CDR3 here is CASSPGTPNTEAFF. In DNA, the CDR3 is TGTGCCAGCAGTCCCGGGACACCGAACACTGAAGCTTTCTTT.

The rearrangement joins TRBV12-3 or TRBV12-4 to TRBJ1-5; D gene unclear. The CDR3 has 14 residues. V was trimmed by 3 bases and J by 1 base, leaving 7 bases between them. The CDR3 region is CASSLTPSNQPQHF. Here the CDR3 DNA reads TGTGCCAGCAGTTTGACACCGAGCAATCAGCCCCAGCATTTT.